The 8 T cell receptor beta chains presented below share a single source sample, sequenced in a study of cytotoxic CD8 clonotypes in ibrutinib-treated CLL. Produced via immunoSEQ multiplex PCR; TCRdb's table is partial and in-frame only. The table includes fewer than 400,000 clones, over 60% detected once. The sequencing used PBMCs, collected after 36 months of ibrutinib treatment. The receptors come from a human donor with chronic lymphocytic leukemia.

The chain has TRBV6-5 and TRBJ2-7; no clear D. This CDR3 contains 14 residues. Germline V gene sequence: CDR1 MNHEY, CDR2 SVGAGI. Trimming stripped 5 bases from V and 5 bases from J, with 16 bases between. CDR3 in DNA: TGTGCCAGCAGTACGCCAGACAATCCCCACGAGCAGTACTTC. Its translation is CASSTPDNPHEQYF.

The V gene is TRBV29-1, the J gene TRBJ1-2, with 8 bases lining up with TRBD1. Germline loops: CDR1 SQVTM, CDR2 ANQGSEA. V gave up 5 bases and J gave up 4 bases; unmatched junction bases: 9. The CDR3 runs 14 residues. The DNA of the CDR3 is TGCAGCGTTCATGGGACAGGCGATTCCTATGGCTACACCTTC. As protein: CSVHGTGDSYGYTF.

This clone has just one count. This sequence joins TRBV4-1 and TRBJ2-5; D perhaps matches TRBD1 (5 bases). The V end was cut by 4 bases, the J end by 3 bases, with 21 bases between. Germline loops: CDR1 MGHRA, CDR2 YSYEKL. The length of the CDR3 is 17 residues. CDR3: CASSRAIVTVHKETQYF. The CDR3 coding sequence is TGCGCCAGCAGCCGAGCTATTGTGACAGTCCATAAAGAGACCCAGTACTTC.

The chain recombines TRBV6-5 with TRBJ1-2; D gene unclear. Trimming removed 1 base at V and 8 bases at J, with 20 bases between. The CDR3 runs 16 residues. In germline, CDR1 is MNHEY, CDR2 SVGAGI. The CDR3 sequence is CASSYLNPGPGGGYTF. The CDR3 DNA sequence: TGTGCCAGCAGTTACTTGAATCCGGGCCCGGGCGGGGGCTACACCTTC.

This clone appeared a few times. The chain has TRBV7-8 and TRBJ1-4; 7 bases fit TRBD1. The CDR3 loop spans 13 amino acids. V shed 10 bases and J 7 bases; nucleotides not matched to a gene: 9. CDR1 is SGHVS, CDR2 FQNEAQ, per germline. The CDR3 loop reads CATKLRGFEKLFF. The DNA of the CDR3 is TGTGCCACGAAACTCAGGGGGTTTGAAAAACTGTTTTTT.

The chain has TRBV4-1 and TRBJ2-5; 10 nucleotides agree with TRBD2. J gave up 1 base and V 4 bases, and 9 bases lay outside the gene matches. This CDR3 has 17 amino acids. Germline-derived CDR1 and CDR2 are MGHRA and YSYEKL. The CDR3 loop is CASSPLTSGVFQETQYF. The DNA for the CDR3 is TGCGCCAGCAGCCCCCTTACTAGCGGGGTATTCCAAGAGACCCAGTACTTC.

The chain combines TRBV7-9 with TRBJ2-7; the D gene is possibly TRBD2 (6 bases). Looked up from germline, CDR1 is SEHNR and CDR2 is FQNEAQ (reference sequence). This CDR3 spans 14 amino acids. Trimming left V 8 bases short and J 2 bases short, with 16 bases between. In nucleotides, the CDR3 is TGTGCCAGCTCGGGGGAGGACTACCCCTACGAGCAGTACTTC. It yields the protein CASSGEDYPYEQYF.

The CDR3 sequence: CASSFTGSGETQYF. CDR3 DNA: TGTGCCAGCAGTTTCACGGGTAGCGGAGAGACCCAGTACTTC. This chain joins TRBV27 and TRBJ2-5; maybe TRBD2 (6 bases). Germline V lookup: CDR1 MNHEY, CDR2 SMNVEV (reference sequence). CDR3 length equals 14 residues. V was shortened by 3 bases and J by 4 bases, with 12 bases between the two germline ends.